Presented here are 6 T cell receptor beta chains from one specimen sequenced in a study of cytomegalovirus exposure and HLA in healthy donors. It was with 60 Vbeta and 13 Jbeta primers that the PCR ran. Libraries were prepared by immunoSEQ multiplex PCR; TCRdb keeps only in-frame clonotypes and omits some of them. This sample has about 110,000 clones; around 80% occur once, and the top ten carry approximately 0.24%. Sequencing used PBMCs. These receptors all come from a middle-aged man in good health and CMV-seronegative.

V usage is TRBV28 and J usage is TRBJ2-7; 11 nucleotides line up with TRBD2. Losses at the gene ends were 7 bases for V and 2 bases for J; bases not matched to a gene: 7. The CDR3 is made up of 15 amino acids. Germline CDR1 MDHEN, CDR2 SYDVKM. In DNA form, the CDR3 reads TGTGCCAGCACCGGACCGACTAGCGGGACCTACGAGCAGTACTTC. Its protein product is CASTGPTSGTYEQYF.

The chain links TRBV18 to TRBJ2-7, with TRBD1 identical over 8 bases. The germline V gene encodes CDR1 KGHSH and CDR2 LQKENI. This CDR3 region has 14 residues. V gave up 3 bases and J gave up 3 bases; unmatched junction bases: 4. The CDR3 sequence: CASSPQQGGYEQYF. CDR3 in DNA: TGTGCCAGCTCACCTCAACAGGGGGGCTACGAGCAGTACTTC. Drawing the rest from reference TRBV18 and TRBJ2-7, the complete variable domain is NAGVMQNPRHLVRRRGQEARLRCSPMKGHSHVYWYRQLPEEGLKFMVYLQKENIIDESGMPKERFSAEFPKEGPSILRIQQVVRGDSAAYFCASSPQQGGYEQYFGPGTRLTVT.

The V and J genes are TRBV28 and TRBJ2-7, with a weak D call TRBD2 (6 bases). The CDR3 consists of 15 residues. The V end was cut by 1 base, the J end by 0 bases, with 10 bases between. Looked up from germline, CDR1 is MDHEN and CDR2 is SYDVKM. CDR3 in amino acids: CASSLSGLLSYEQYF. CDR3 nucleotide sequence: TGTGCCAGCAGTTTATCGGGACTCCTCTCCTACGAGCAGTACTTC.

This clone was counted only a few times. V and J are TRBV7-9 and TRBJ2-5; a possible D gene is TRBD2 (6 bases). The CDR3 loop spans 15 amino acids. The V and J ends lost 3 bases and 5 bases respectively, with 16 bases between them. CDR1 is SEHNR and CDR2 is FQNEAQ in the germline V gene (reference sequence). The CDR3 DNA reads as TGTGCCAGCAGCTTGGCGGAGGGTGTCGGCGAGACCCAGTACTTC. This sequence encodes CASSLAEGVGETQYF. Looking up the rest from reference TRBV7-9 and TRBJ2-5 gives the full variable domain: DTGVSQNPRHKITKRGQNVTFRCDPISEHNRLYWYRQTLGQGPEFLTYFQNEAQLEKSRLLSDRFSAERPKGSFSTLEIQRTEQGDSAMYLCASSLAEGVGETQYFGPGTRLLVL.

This clone has a single count. The CDR3 DNA sequence: TGTGCCAGTAGCCCGGGGACAGGGGCCTACGAGCAGTACTTC. Translated: CASSPGTGAYEQYF. The chain uses TRBV19 and TRBJ2-7; 10 nucleotides line up with TRBD1. Trimming at V came to 6 bases and at J to 2 bases, leaving 4 bases not matched to a gene. There are 14 residues in the CDR3. Per germline, CDR1 LNHDA and CDR2 SQIVND (reference sequence).

As to this clone: The junction departs from germline at one end; a sequencing error may be responsible. This chain connects TRBV19 to TRBJ1-6, with 8 bases fitting TRBD1. Germline CDR1 is LNHDA and CDR2 is SQIVND (reference sequence). The CDR3 has 14 residues. This CDR3 is CASSADRGNTPLHF. Written as DNA, the CDR3 is TGTGCCAGTAGTGCCGACAGGGGTAATACACCCCTCCACTTT.